This T cell receptor (beta chain) appears in the sequencing data of a study of blood T cell repertoires in COVID-19. Study as a whole: Collection of acute and convalescent COVID-19 samples took place in the United States, Italy and Spain. In each case, the material was cDNA or gDNA derived from T cells, B-cell-depleted T cells, or PBMCs.

This clone was seen a few times. Trimming took 4 bases from V and 7 from J, leaving 15 bases between them. This CDR3 is 15 amino acids long. The V gene's germline CDR1 is SGHDT and CDR2 YYEEEE. Original processing notes: Researchers report that nucleated cell counts were estimated from reference gene primer amplification. Profiled with immunoSEQ multiplex PCR; TCRdb holds only in-frame clones, not every one. The D gene and trimming were derived from the DNA, and the V and J assignments and clone size from that table. The repertoire consists of tens of thousands of clones, with 90% to 95% occurring once and the leading ten covering about 4.1%.

This chain connects TRBV5-6 to TRBJ1-6; D is possibly TRBD1 (5 bases). The sequenced sample was peripheral blood. This sequence originates from a human donor with active COVID-19. The donor label of this sample is uncertain. The CDR3 loop is CASSTYRTGNSPLHF. The CDR3 bases are TGTGCCAGCAGCACGTACCGAACAGGCAATTCACCCCTCCACTTT. The variable domain in full, completed from reference TRBV5-6 and TRBJ1-6, reads DAGVTQSPTHLIKTRGQQVTLRCSPKSGHDTVSWYQQALGQGPQFIFQYYEEEERQRGNFPDRFSGHQFPNYSSELNVNALLLGDSALYLCASSTYRTGNSPLHFGNGTRLTVT.